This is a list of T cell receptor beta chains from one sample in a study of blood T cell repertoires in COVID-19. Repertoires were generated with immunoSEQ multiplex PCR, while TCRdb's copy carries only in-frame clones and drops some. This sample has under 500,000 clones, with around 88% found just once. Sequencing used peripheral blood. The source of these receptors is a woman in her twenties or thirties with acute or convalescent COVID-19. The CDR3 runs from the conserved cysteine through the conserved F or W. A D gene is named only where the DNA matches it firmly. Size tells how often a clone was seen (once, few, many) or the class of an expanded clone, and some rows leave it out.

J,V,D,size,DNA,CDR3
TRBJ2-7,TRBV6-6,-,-,TGTGCCAGCAGCATCAACCCCGACAGTAGATACGAGCAGTACTTC,CASSINPDSRYEQYF
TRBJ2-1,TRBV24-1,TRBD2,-,TGTGCCACCAGTGACGCCACGCGGGGGGGATCCTACAATGAGCAGTTCTTC,CATSDATRGGSYNEQFF
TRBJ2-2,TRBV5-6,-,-,TGTGCCAGCAGCTTACGAGATATTCGGGAGCTGTTTTTT,CASSLRDIRELFF
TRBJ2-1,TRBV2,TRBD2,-,TGTGCCAGCAGTGGGGGGGGACCGGTCAATGAGCAGTTCTTC,CASSGGGPVNEQFF
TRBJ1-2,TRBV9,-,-,TGTGCCAGCAGCGATGTTATAAGGGCCGGGGACTATGGCTACACCTTC,CASSDVIRAGDYGYTF
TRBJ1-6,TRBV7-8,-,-,TGTGCCAGCAGCCTACCGGGTGGGGGCCAGGATTCACCCCTCCACTTT,CASSLPGGGQDSPLHF
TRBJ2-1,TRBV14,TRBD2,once,TGTGCCAGCAGCCGCGGACTAGCGGGGATGAATGAGCAGTTCTTC,CASSRGLAGMNEQFF
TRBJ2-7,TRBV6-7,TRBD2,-,TGTGCCAGCAGTAACCCGGGACTAGTCCTTTACGAGCAGTACTTC,CASSNPGLVLYEQYF
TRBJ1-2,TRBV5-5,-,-,TGTGCCAGCGACGTGGGCGCTAACTATGGCTACACCTTC,CASDVGANYGYTF
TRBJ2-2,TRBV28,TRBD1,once,TGTGCCAGCAGTTTCAGGGGGCGGAACGGGGAGCTGTTTTTT,CASSFRGRNGELFF
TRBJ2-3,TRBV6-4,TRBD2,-,TGTGCCAGCAGTGCCACACTAGCGGGGGGCCCAGATACGCAGTATTTT,CASSATLAGGPDTQYF
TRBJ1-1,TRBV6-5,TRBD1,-,TGTGCCAGCAGTAGGACAGGGATCCCTGAAGCTTTCTTT,CASSRTGIPEAFF
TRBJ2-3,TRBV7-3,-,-,TGTGCCAGCAGCTTAATAGCTAGTGCAGATACGCAGTATTTT,CASSLIASADTQYF
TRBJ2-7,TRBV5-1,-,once,TGCGCCAGCAGCTTGGTTTCAGGCGTTGGTGAGCAGTACTTC,CASSLVSGVGEQYF
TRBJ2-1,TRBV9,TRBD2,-,TGTGCCAGCAGCTCGGGGGGGCCGGTTGAGCAGTTCTTC,CASSSGGPVEQFF
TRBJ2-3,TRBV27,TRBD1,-,TGTGCCAGCAGTCGTACAGGGGGCTCGAATACGCAGTATTTT,CASSRTGGSNTQYF
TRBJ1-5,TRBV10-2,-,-,TGCGCCAGCAGTCAGGGGTCCCTCAATCAGCCCCAGCATTTT,CASSQGSLNQPQHF
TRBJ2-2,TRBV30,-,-,TGTGCCAACTTCGTCGCGAACACCGGGGAGCTGTTTTTT,CANFVANTGELFF
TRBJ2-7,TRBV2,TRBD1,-,TGTGCCAGCAGTCCTGACAGGGGCGAAACCTACGAGCAGTACTTC,CASSPDRGETYEQYF
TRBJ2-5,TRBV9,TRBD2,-,TGTGCCAGCAGCGTAGATGCGGGGGGGTTGGGAGAGACCCAGTACTTC,CASSVDAGGLGETQYF
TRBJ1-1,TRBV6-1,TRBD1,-,TGTGCCAGCAGTGAAATTTGGACAGGGACGAACACTGAAGCTTTCTTT,CASSEIWTGTNTEAFF
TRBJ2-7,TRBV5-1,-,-,TGCGCCAGCAGCTTGACGACTGCACCCTACGAGCAGTACTTC,CASSLTTAPYEQYF
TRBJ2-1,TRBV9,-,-,TGTGCCAGCAGCGTAGAGTTCCCTGAGGGTGAGCAGTTCTTC,CASSVEFPEGEQFF
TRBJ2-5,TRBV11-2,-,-,TGTGCCAGCAGCCAAAACAGGGGACTAGGGACCCAGTACTTC,CASSQNRGLGTQYF